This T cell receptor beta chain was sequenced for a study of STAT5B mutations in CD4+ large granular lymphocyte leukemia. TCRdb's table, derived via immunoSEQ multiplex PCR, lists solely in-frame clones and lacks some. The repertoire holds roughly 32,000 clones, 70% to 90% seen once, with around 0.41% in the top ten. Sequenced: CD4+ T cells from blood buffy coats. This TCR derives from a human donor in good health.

The CDR3 DNA reads as TGCGCCAGCAGTGGCGGACAGGGAGGCGTTGAAGCTTTCTTT. Encoded protein: CASSGGQGGVEAFF. The chain uses TRBV10-2 and TRBJ1-1; TRBD1 matches at 8 bases. V gave up 4 bases and J gave up 7 bases; unmatched junction bases: 8. Germline V CDR1 and CDR2: WSHSY, SAAADI. The CDR3 totals 14 residues.